This passage covers 28 T cell receptor beta chains from one sample sequenced in a study of blood T cell repertoires in COVID-19. Here immunoSEQ multiplex PCR was the method, and the copy in TCRdb shows in-frame clones only, minus some. In the table there are 200,000 to 250,000 clones, 80% to 90% of which are singletons. Sequencing was carried out using PBMCs or T cells enriched from blood (not recorded which). The receptor set was obtained from a woman aged 45-65 years in a cohort exposed to, infected with or recovered from COVID-19 (not recorded which).

CDR3 bases: TGTGCCAGCAGCAAAAGTGGGCACCCACGGAGGTCTTCGACTGAAGCTTTCTTT. It is translated as CASSKSGHPRRSSTEAFF. J is TRBJ1-1 and V is TRBV14; D is uncertain. The CDR3 covers 18 residues. V lost 5 bases and J 5 bases, leaving 27 bases between the germline ends. Germline V lookup: CDR1 SGHDN, CDR2 FVKESK.

The chain employs TRBV6-6 and TRBJ1-1; D might be TRBD1 (5 bases). The CDR3 covers 12 residues. Germline V gene sequence: CDR1 MNHNY, CDR2 SVGAGI (reference sequence). Trimming removed 6 bases from V and 11 bases from J, with 16 bases in between. CDR3 sequence (DNA): TGTGCCAGCAGCCCCACGGGGGGGAGCGCTTTCTTT. Its translation: CASSPTGGSAFF.

V is TRBV30 and J is TRBJ2-3; no clear D gene. CDR1 is GTSNPN and CDR2 is SVGIG in the germline V gene (reference sequence). This CDR3 is 15 amino acids long. V gave up 5 bases and J gave up 2 bases, with 17 bases separating them. DNA of the CDR3: TGTGCCTGGGCCCGGGTCTCGAGACTCACAGATACGCAGTATTTT. Protein product: CAWARVSRLTDTQYF.

This clone was seen only once. V and J are TRBV7-8 and TRBJ2-7, with D possibly TRBD1 on 6 matching bases. CDR3 size: 13 residues. The germline gives CDR1 SGHVS, CDR2 FQNEAQ. V gave up 5 bases and J gave up 5 bases, with 13 bases separating them. Written as DNA, the CDR3 is TGTGCCAGCAGCCTATGGACAGTCGACGAGCAGTACTTC. Encoded protein: CASSLWTVDEQYF.

V gene TRBV28 combines with J gene TRBJ1-2; D call uncertain. Trimming removed 5 bases at V and 7 bases at J, with 11 bases between. Germline-derived CDR1 and CDR2 are MDHEN and SYDVKM. The CDR3 runs to 12 residues. The CDR3 is CASSRDRGGYTF. CDR3 DNA sequence: TGTGCCAGCAGTCGAGACCGAGGTGGCTACACCTTC.

This chain links TRBV30 with TRBJ1-2, with 12 nucleotides matching TRBD1. J gave up 7 bases and V 1 base, and 7 bases lay outside the gene matches. The CDR3 is 15 residues long. The V gene's germline CDR1 is GTSNPN and CDR2 SVGIG (reference sequence). The CDR3 region has the DNA TGTGCCTGGAGTGCCCGGGACAGGGGGCTAGGTGGCTACACCTTC. It yields the protein CAWSARDRGLGGYTF.

This chain connects TRBV10-3 to TRBJ1-3; perhaps TRBD1 as D (5 bases). V shed 6 bases and J shed 9 bases, with 15 bases lying between them. The CDR3 contains 13 residues. In germline, CDR1 is ENHRY, CDR2 SYGVKD. The CDR3 nucleotides read TGTGCCATCAGGGGGGGGAGTCTGGGCACCATATATTTT. It specifies CAIRGGSLGTIYF.

The chain carries TRBV18 and TRBJ1-5; perhaps TRBD1 as D (5 bases). Germline V gives CDR1 KGHSH, CDR2 LQKENI. This CDR3 has 16 amino acids. Deletions cut 6 bases from V and 4 bases from J, with 19 bases between. The CDR3 sequence is CASSPGAGNKNQPQHF. The CDR3 nucleotides read TGTGCCAGCTCTCCCGGGGCGGGGAACAAAAATCAGCCCCAGCATTTT.

In the case of this clone: The same CDR3 is also encoded by other DNA sequences in this sample. V usage is TRBV4-3 and J usage is TRBJ1-2; 10 nucleotides line up with TRBD1. Germline values: CDR1 LGHNA, CDR2 YSLEER. The trim removed 4 bases at V and 2 bases at J, leaving 1 base unmatched. This CDR3 has 14 amino acids. CDR3 DNA: TGCGCCAGCAGCCGGGGACAGGGGAACTATGGCTACACCTTC. Protein: CASSRGQGNYGYTF.

This clone was recorded only once. The V call is TRBV10-3, the J call TRBJ2-7, with D perhaps matching TRBD2 (6 bases). There are 13 residues in the CDR3. From germline, CDR1 is ENHRY and CDR2 SYGVKD. V shed 6 bases and J shed 5 bases, with 14 bases lying between them. CDR3 sequence (DNA): TGTGCCATCAGGACGGGGACTTCTGACGAGCAGTACTTC. Protein sequence: CAIRTGTSDEQYF.

The chain has TRBV10-3 and TRBJ1-3; no reliable D call. V dropped 10 bases and J dropped 0 bases, with 19 bases sitting between them. The CDR3 consists of 16 residues. Germline V gives CDR1 ENHRY, CDR2 SYGVKD. The CDR3 coding sequence is TGTGCCACATACGAGACTTCCTCGGGCTCTGGAAACACCATATATTTT. Translated, it gives CATYETSSGSGNTIYF.

This clone appeared a few times. The gene calls are TRBV7-3 and TRBJ1-1, with 7 bases identical to TRBD1. The CDR3 length is 16 residues. The junction had 8 bases not matched to a gene; V was cut back by 2 bases and J by 2 bases. The V gene's germline CDR1 is SGHTA and CDR2 FQGTGA. The DNA for the CDR3 is TGTGCCAGCAGCTTAGAGGCAGGGGGGTTTAACACTGAAGCTTTCTTT. Its translation: CASSLEAGGFNTEAFF.

This sequence joins TRBV6-5 and TRBJ1-5; a possible D gene is TRBD1 (5 bases). In germline, CDR1 is MNHEY, CDR2 SVGAGI. V was pared by 5 bases and J by 4 bases, with 15 bases between. The CDR3 contains 15 residues. CDR3 amino acids: CASSPTGVGNQPQHF. In nucleotides, the CDR3 is TGTGCCAGCAGTCCCACGGGGGTTGGAAATCAGCCCCAGCATTTT.

The gene calls are TRBV11-3 and TRBJ1-1; possible D gene TRBD1, 6 bases. With 1 base removed from V and 11 bases from J, the gap between germline ends came to 11 bases. This CDR3 has 12 amino acids. Germline V CDR1 and CDR2: SGHNT, YENEEA. The CDR3 is CASSLGGGRAFF. CDR3 coding DNA: TGTGCCAGCAGCTTAGGAGGGGGTAGGGCTTTCTTT.

The chain employs TRBV12-5 and TRBJ1-1; 10 bases map to TRBD1. The CDR3 is 16 residues long. The germline V gene has CDR1 LGHNT and CDR2 FRNRAP. Losses at the gene ends were 1 base for V and 3 bases for J; bases not matched to a gene: 5. CDR3 region: CASGLAGQGVYTEAFF. The CDR3 DNA reads as TGTGCTAGTGGTTTGGCCGGACAGGGGGTCTACACTGAAGCTTTCTTT.

The rearrangement uses TRBV19 and TRBJ1-1, with TRBD1 identical over 8 bases. V lost 5 bases to trimming and J lost 11 bases; unmatched junction nucleotides: 10. Germline assignment: CDR1 LNHDA and CDR2 SQIVND (reference sequence). The CDR3 has 13 residues. The DNA of the CDR3 is TGTGCCAGTAGTGGGCCAGGGGGCAGCGATGCTTTCTTT. Protein product: CASSGPGGSDAFF.

This clone was seen only once. This chain links TRBV29-1 with TRBJ2-5; weak D call: TRBD1 (5 bases). The germline V gene encodes CDR1 SQVTM and CDR2 ANQGSEA. The CDR3 totals 13 residues. Trimming removed 6 bases from V and 5 bases from J, with 16 bases in between. The CDR3 sequence: CSVLGAQGETQYF. CDR3 nucleotide sequence: TGCAGCGTACTTGGGGCGCAAGGGGAGACCCAGTACTTC.

This chain links TRBV15 with TRBJ2-1; TRBD1 matches 8 bases. The trim removed 6 bases at V and 4 bases at J, leaving 8 bases unmatched. From germline, CDR1 is LNHNV and CDR2 YYDKDF (reference sequence). This CDR3 is 15 amino acids long. The CDR3: CATRRPGQVYNEQFF. The CDR3 DNA reads as TGTGCCACCAGACGACCGGGACAGGTTTACAATGAGCAGTTCTTC.

The chain joins TRBV7-2 to TRBJ1-1; the D is unclear. Germline loops: CDR1 SGHTA, CDR2 FQGNSA. V was shortened by 1 base and J by 5 bases, with 8 bases between the two germline ends. CDR3 size: 13 residues. Written as DNA, the CDR3 is TGTGCCAGCAGCTTAGGATGGCAGACTGAAGCTTTCTTT. This gives the protein CASSLGWQTEAFF. The full variable domain, its missing parts supplied by reference TRBV7-2 and TRBJ1-1, is GAGVSQSPSNKVTEKGKDVELRCDPISGHTALYWYRQSLGQGLEFLIYFQGNSAPDKSGLPSDRFSAERTGGSVSTLTIQRTQQEDSAVYLCASSLGWQTEAFFGQGTRLTVV.

The chain uses TRBV11-3 and TRBJ2-1, with D tentatively TRBD1 (6 bases). CDR3 length: 17 amino acids. Trimming took 1 base from V and 6 from J, leaving 19 bases between them. Germline V gene data show CDR1 as SGHNT and CDR2 as YENEEA. The CDR3 nucleotides read TGTGCCAGCAGCTTAGGGGGGACATACCCAGCCCCCAATGAGCAGTTCTTC. Protein sequence: CASSLGGTYPAPNEQFF.

This clone was observed once. This chain connects TRBV3-1 (or the pseudogene TRBV3-2) to TRBJ2-3; 7 bases are shared with TRBD2. The trim removed 0 bases at V and 1 base at J, leaving 22 bases unmatched. The CDR3 is 22 amino acids. CDR1 is LGHDT, CDR2 YNNKEL, per germline (reference sequence). Written as DNA, the CDR3 is TGTGCCAGCAGCCAAGACATCGCCCCGGAAGCGGGGCCCCTGGCAGGCACAGATACGCAGTATTTT. It codes for CASSQDIAPEAGPLAGTDTQYF.

This chain connects TRBV7-2 to TRBJ1-5; maybe TRBD1 (5 bases). The CDR3 is 13 amino acids. V was shortened by 5 bases and J by 1 base, with 6 bases between the two germline ends. The germline V gene has CDR1 SGHTA and CDR2 FQGNSA. The CDR3, as DNA: TGTGCCAGCAGCCGACAGAGCAATCAGCCCCAGCATTTT. It yields the protein CASSRQSNQPQHF.

This sequence joins TRBV10-3 and TRBJ1-1; D is possibly TRBD1 (5 bases). Trimming took off 7 bases at V and 1 base at J, with 10 bases between the two ends. The CDR3 spans 13 residues. CDR1 is ENHRY and CDR2 is SYGVKD in the germline V gene. The CDR3 is CAITGRENTEAFF. The CDR3 nucleotides read TGTGCCATCACGGGCAGGGAGAACACTGAAGCTTTCTTT.

The V and J genes are TRBV27 and TRBJ2-7, with a tentative D call TRBD1 (6 bases). The germline CDR1 and CDR2 sequences are MNHEY and SMNVEV (reference sequence). This CDR3 region has 16 residues. Trimming cost V 2 bases and J 0 bases, with 14 bases left between them. The chain's CDR3 is CASSLGFGQTSYEQYF. CDR3 DNA: TGTGCCAGCAGTTTAGGATTCGGACAGACCTCCTACGAGCAGTACTTC.

The rearrangement links TRBV9 to TRBJ2-2, with 7 bases matching TRBD2. Trimming removed 0 bases from V and 5 bases from J; junction bases left unmatched: 4. Germline V gives CDR1 SGDLS, CDR2 YYNGEE. The CDR3 totals 15 residues. The CDR3 nucleotides are TGTGCCAGCAGCGTAGGGACTAGTCTTACCGGGGAGCTGTTTTTT. Translated: CASSVGTSLTGELFF.

Only one count was recorded for this clone. The genes are TRBV11-3 and TRBJ2-3; TRBD2 matches 7 bases. The CDR3 spans 15 residues. J was trimmed by 4 bases and V by 2 bases; bases with no gene match: 6. The V gene's germline CDR1 is SGHNT and CDR2 YENEEA. Written as DNA, the CDR3 is TGTGCCAGCAGCTTAAATAGCGGGTTGGCAGATACGCAGTATTTT. Its translation is CASSLNSGLADTQYF.

The rearrangement links TRBV5-4 to TRBJ1-2; weak D call: TRBD1 (6 bases). The CDR3 consists of 13 residues. V lost 2 bases and J lost 4, with 9 bases in between. Looked up from germline, CDR1 is SGHNT and CDR2 is YYREEE (reference sequence). The CDR3 here is CASSLKTGYGYTF. DNA for the CDR3: TGTGCCAGCAGCTTAAAGACAGGCTATGGCTACACCTTC.

J is TRBJ1-6 and V is TRBV7-8; D gene unclear. Trimming shortened V by 1 base and J by 7 bases, and 11 bases separated the two germline ends. This CDR3 region has 15 residues. Germline values: CDR1 SGHVS, CDR2 FQNEAQ. CDR3 in DNA: TGTGCCAGCAGCTTAGAACGGGATTCGAATTCACCCCTCCACTTT. As protein: CASSLERDSNSPLHF.